The T cell receptor (beta chain) described here comes from a study of cytomegalovirus exposure and HLA in healthy donors (dated by TCRdb to 2016 to 2017). About the study as a whole: An earlier analysis of approximately 640 of the donors reported 250 to 300 Gb of sequence data and 100 million to 130 million unique TCR beta sequences from about 179 million T cells. About 330 gigabases of sequencing data and approximately 92 million unique TCR sequences made up an early release that covered several hundred HLA-typed donors. Of the roughly 400 genotyped donors, about 84% fell in the genetic ancestry cluster associated with self-reported Caucasian donors. The study was designed to test whether signatures of past pathogen exposure could be identified by cataloging public T cell receptors. The study used immunosequencing to profile the T cell repertoires of 670 or so subjects and linked those repertoires to cytomegalovirus serostatus. In addition to the first cohort of around 670 subjects, a separate validation cohort of around 110 different subjects was used. High-throughput TCR immunosequencing, statistical association of individual TCRs with disease status, and machine learning were combined to predict cytomegalovirus infection status. In a later analysis, previously published TCR beta repertoires from 666 donors were re-analyzed and high-resolution HLA genotyping was added so that TCR occurrence patterns could be studied. The later analysis used no new phenotypic data to find candidate immune exposures, relying instead on TCR beta sequences and their occurrence across donors. In an earlier analysis of roughly 600 of the donors, high-throughput TCR beta sequencing was used to judge whether each TCR beta V gene segment behaved as functional or pseudogenic. Donor age, sex, ethnicity and CMV serostatus were compiled together with the repertoire data. In a later genetic analysis, genome-wide SNP genotypes for 398 of the 666 donors were used, and that subset was treated as a discovery cohort. All discovery cohort repertoires had been generated using a single sequencing platform. Class I and class II HLA loci were covered by the typing at four-digit resolution. The number of donors typed differed by locus, with roughly 620-640 for A, B, C, DRB1 and DQB1, around 500 for DQA1, approximately 570 for DPA1, and 472 for DPB1. Four to six DR-DQ haplotypes were handled as single units for association and clustering, since linkage in the cohort was strong. Among some 410 genotyped donors of the cohort, an average of around 250,000 unique TCR beta nucleotide sequences was sequenced per donor, of which about 18% were non-productive.

The library was produced with the immunoSEQ multiplex PCR assay. A mixture of 60 forward primers for TCR Vbeta segments and 13 reverse primers for TCR Jbeta segments was used in the multiplex PCR. Amplification of the CDR3 region of rearranged TCR beta genes was performed with a multiplex PCR assay on genomic DNA. The Illumina HiSeq System was used to sequence the amplified TCR beta libraries as 87-base-pair reads. The study's own analysis went as follows. A later analysis tallied around 80 million unique TCR beta chains across the 610 or so repertoires, and some 10 million of those chains were shared by two or more donors. Raw reads were error-corrected and collapsed into unique sequences with a nearest-neighbor algorithm that merged closely related sequences to remove PCR and sequencing errors. To assign V, D and J gene segments, CDR3 sequences were aligned to IMGT reference sequences. For a sequence to be retained, at least a six-nucleotide match to both a V gene segment and a J gene segment was required. A rearrangement counted as productive if the CDR3 had no stop codons and remained in frame with V and J, and every other rearrangement counted as non-productive. CDR3 was defined according to IMGT convention as the region running from the second conserved V-encoded cysteine to the conserved J-encoded phenylalanine. Sequences without an unambiguous match to a single V gene segment were excluded from the earlier analysis of several hundred of the donors. In an earlier analysis of about 590 of the donors, a V segment was called functional when productive rearrangements were above 56.7%, and segregating when the standard deviation between donors exceeded 5%. To diagnose cytomegalovirus status from the catalog of TCR beta chain sequences, a statistical classification framework was built. A later analysis assigned V and J genes by comparing TCR nucleotide sequences with IMGT/GENE-DB human TR gene sequences. Using the TCRdist pipeline, a later analysis assigned CDR3 sequences along with most-parsimonious VDJ recombination scenarios. In a later analysis, each TCR beta chain was defined by its CDR3 amino acid sequence together with its V-gene family, and reads lacking a unique V-gene family were excluded. As a way to deal with suspected cross-contamination and a sequencing artifact, a later analysis dropped hundreds of nucleotide sequences that were highly shared and had low generation probability. A later analysis calculated a clonal expansion index for each public chain from normalized within-repertoire ranks of inferred template counts. Generation probabilities in a later analysis came from a VDJ recombination model fitted to out-of-frame rearrangements, and those results were checked against IGoR. A later analysis scored TCR-TCR, TCR-HLA and TCR-CMV co-occurrence with hypergeometric tests, applying a repertoire-size bias correction to TCR pairs. False discovery rates were estimated in a later analysis by permuting HLA or CMV assignments 20 times. In a later analysis, co-occurring TCRs were grouped using DBSCAN, and TCRdist sequence similarity was added for clustering within HLA-allele-positive subsets. Repertoires with fewer than 30,000 or more than 120,000 public chains were left out of co-occurrence clustering, as were five repertoires with anomalous nucleotide sharing. Drawn from immuneACCESS, this table holds only the in-frame rearrangements with V and J called that TCRdb kept. Clones are partly lost; checked studies trace under half to an unresolved V gene and leave the rest unexplained. Clone size and the V and J calls come from that table; the DNA yielded D and trimming. The sample profile shows 100,000 to 150,000 clones; around 77% of them were found once. The ten largest clones capture 9.5% to 15% of the sample.

This clone was observed a handful of times. What this receptor recognizes is not known. Base quality data are lacking; no much larger clone is found one base away. Here is what the overall study found, with its caveats: Three of the identified cytomegalovirus-associated TCR beta chains were confirmed in vitro to be specific for cytomegalovirus antigens. According to the authors, the approach could potentially be generalized to other disease states and immunological phenotypes. In this cohort, only TCR beta chains were sequenced, and detectable features were limited by the absence of alpha or paired-chain data. Some IMGT-functional V segments, including TRBV6-2 and TRBV6-3, could not be distinguished by the 87-base-pair reads and were therefore excluded. Correlated functional status among segregating V segments might reflect linkage disequilibrium, but an unknown experimental factor could not be ruled out. An earlier analysis of 587 of the donors showed that most TCR beta V segments appeared in productive rearrangements either about 87% or about 30% of the time, which broadly matched IMGT annotations. Because counts were too low, roughly 17 rarely observed V segments, including chromosome 9 orphons, were left out of the earlier analysis of a few hundred of the donors. A total of 164 TCR beta chains were listed by the study as associated with cytomegalovirus. Because some donors lacked HLA typing at each locus, the association tests relied only on the typed subset. Several of the top co-occurrence clusters appeared to be linked to parvovirus B19, influenza, CMV and Epstein-Barr virus, according to a later analysis. In a later genetic analysis, a missense DCLRE1C variant was associated with V-gene and J-gene trimming of TCR beta chains, and the association was replicated in an independent cohort. Cytomegalovirus status was reported to be diagnosed by the classifier with high specificity and sensitivity in both the original and validation cohorts. Sequencing depth was assumed to be roughly uniform across donors in the presence/absence analyses, though that assumption may not hold. A later analysis associated about 17,000 TCR beta sequences with specific HLA alleles at a false discovery rate of 0.05. Across donors, most TCR sequences were observed very rarely, whereas some public TCRs were present in many individuals. Strong co-occurrence of HLA alleles, especially DR and DQ, made assigning TCR associations to individual alleles difficult. A further reported finding was that TCR beta sequences accurately predicted the HLA-A and HLA-B alleles for most subjects in the first cohort. In a later genetic analysis, fewer N-insertions in productive TCRs were reported among donors in an Asian-associated ancestry cluster than the roughly 700-donor mean. For the cohort, immune exposure information was limited to CMV serostatus. A later analysis found that TCR association rates varied across HLA loci, with DRB1 alleles showing the most associated TCRs and HLA-C alleles the fewest. According to a later analysis, most CMV-associated TCR beta chains appeared to be HLA-restricted, and the HLA associations seemed to be driven largely by CMV exposure. In a later analysis, HLA-associated TCR beta chains were found to be more clonally expanded and to have lower generation probabilities than equally common non-associated chains. A cluster of highly shared sequence variants was judged likely to be a technical artifact of the sequencing pipeline.

The cohort was made up of roughly 670 healthy bone marrow donors. Cohort members were all nominally healthy when sampled, although unrecorded immune exposures were likely present. The donor tested CMV seropositive and was one of the 289 seropositive cohort members. Every donor gave a peripheral blood sample, and the peripheral blood mononuclear cells from that sample were used for TCR beta sequencing. Genomic DNA extraction from the blood cell samples was performed with the Qiagen DNeasy Blood Extraction Kit. Taken from cysteine to phenylalanine, the CDR3 has 15 residues. The read is trimmed to its CDR3 DNA, 45 bases read in frame from base 1. V trim: 4 bases; J trim: 5 bases; unmatched bases: 7. CDR1 is given as SEHNR and CDR2 as FQNEAQ, both from the germline V gene (reference sequence).

Material for sequencing was PBMCs. This chain is built from TRBV7-9 and TRBJ1-3; TRBD1 agrees with 8 junctional bases. The sequence was collected from a woman in her forties in good health and CMV-seropositive. The CDR3 loop reads CASSSFRGRRNTIYF. Here is the DNA: TGTGCCAGCAGCTCATTCAGGGGGCGTAGAAACACCATATATTTT.